The next 8 T cell receptor beta chains were all read from a single sample in a study of Tregs in tolerant kidney transplant recipients. Measured with immunoSEQ multiplex PCR; TCRdb has only the in-frame clones, and not every one. The data contain 80,000 to 90,000 clones, around 94% of them singletons. Sample: CD8+ T cells from blood. Every receptor here comes from a human donor in good health.

The chain recombines TRBV7-6 with TRBJ2-5; D is ambiguous. Judging by the DNA end, TRBJ2-7 fits better; the J call may be wrong. This CDR3 has 17 residues. Per the germline V gene, CDR1 is SGHVS and CDR2 is FNYEAQ. CDR3 protein: CASSPWVGKGTGYEQYF. CDR3 DNA: TGTGCCAGCAGCCCCTGGGTAGGGAAAGGTACGGGCTACGAGCAGTACTTC.

V is TRBV5-6 and J is TRBJ1-2, with TRBD1 as a possible D gene (5 bases). In germline, CDR1 is SGHDT, CDR2 YYEEEE. Trimming removed 2 bases from V and 8 bases from J, with 16 bases in between. CDR3 length equals 14 residues. CDR3 loop: CASSLVSPRDGYTF. Here the CDR3 DNA reads TGTGCCAGCAGCTTAGTGTCCCCCAGGGACGGCTACACCTTC.

This chain uses TRBV7-9 with TRBJ1-1; D not certain. From germline, CDR1 is SEHNR and CDR2 FQNEAQ (reference sequence). Trimming took 3 bases from V and 4 from J, leaving 9 bases between them. The CDR3 sequence is 13 residues long. The DNA of the CDR3 is TGTGCCAGCAGCTTCGGTTCCGGCACTGAAGCTTTCTTT. This encodes CASSFGSGTEAFF.

The chain has TRBV6-5 and TRBJ2-3; 13 bases are shared with TRBD2. Germline V lookup: CDR1 MNHEY, CDR2 SVGAGI. The ends lost 4 bases at V and 3 bases at J; junction bases unmatched: 1. This CDR3 comprises 15 residues. The DNA of the CDR3 is TGTGCCAGCAGTTGGGGACTAGCGGGAACAGATACGCAGTATTTT. Encoded protein: CASSWGLAGTDTQYF.

This chain connects TRBV5-1 to TRBJ2-3; the D is unclear. The V gene lost 0 bases and the J gene lost 2 bases, with 7 bases spanning the gap. CDR1 and CDR2 (germline): SGHRS, YFSETQ. The CDR3 loop spans 14 amino acids. This CDR3 reads CASSLVGFTDTQYF. The CDR3 coding sequence is TGCGCCAGCAGCTTGGTAGGATTCACAGATACGCAGTATTTT.

The chain links TRBV7-6 to TRBJ2-2, with D possibly being TRBD1 (5 bases). CDR1 and CDR2 (germline): SGHVS, FNYEAQ. Trimming removed 5 bases at V and 7 bases at J, with 11 bases between. The CDR3 length is 13 residues. The CDR3 region is CASSLRTGGELFF. The CDR3 nucleotides are TGTGCCAGCAGCCTGAGAACAGGCGGGGAGCTGTTTTTT.

This chain joins TRBV2 and TRBJ2-7, with 7 bases fitting TRBD2. This CDR3 comprises 14 residues. Germline V lookup: CDR1 SNHLY, CDR2 FYNNEI. The V and J ends lost 3 bases and 3 bases, in that order; junction bases with no gene match: 5. The CDR3: CASSEGGGVYEQYF. The CDR3, as DNA: TGTGCCAGCAGTGAGGGGGGAGGGGTCTACGAGCAGTACTTC.

This chain uses TRBV9 with TRBJ2-3; possible D gene TRBD2, 6 bases. The CDR3 has 17 residues. V lost 0 bases to trimming and J lost 3 bases, with 17 bases between them. The germline V gene encodes CDR1 SGDLS and CDR2 YYNGEE. CDR3 region: CASSVEFAGSVTDTQYF. DNA for the CDR3: TGTGCCAGCAGCGTAGAGTTTGCGGGGAGTGTTACAGATACGCAGTATTTT.